The subject of this entry is one T cell receptor (beta chain). Assay: immunoSEQ multiplex PCR; the TCRdb copy retains only in-frame clones and omits some. The sample carries roughly 5,000 clones, about two thirds recorded once. These data belong to a study of T cells in tumors and immune-related adverse events. V was clipped by 0 bases and J by 5 bases; unmatched bases: 6. Germline V gene lookup returns CDR1 SGHNT and CDR2 YYREEE (reference sequence). This CDR3 has 15 residues. This TCR was recovered from a female donor with metastatic renal cell carcinoma. The chain combines TRBV5-4 with TRBJ1-1; 8 positions match TRBD1. The sample was gut tissue, taken from a patient treated with anti-PD-1 therapy. The CDR3 spells CASSLGTGGWTEAFF. Written as DNA, the CDR3 is TGTGCCAGCAGCTTGGGAACAGGGGGTTGGACTGAAGCTTTCTTT.